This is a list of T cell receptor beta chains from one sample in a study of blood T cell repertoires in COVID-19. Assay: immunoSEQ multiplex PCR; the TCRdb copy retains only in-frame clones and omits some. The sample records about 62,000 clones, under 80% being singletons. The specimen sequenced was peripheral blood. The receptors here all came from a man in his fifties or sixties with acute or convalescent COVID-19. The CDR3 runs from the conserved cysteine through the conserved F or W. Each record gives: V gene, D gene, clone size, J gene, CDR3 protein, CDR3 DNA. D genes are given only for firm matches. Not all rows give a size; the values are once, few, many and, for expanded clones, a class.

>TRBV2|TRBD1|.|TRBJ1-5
CASRVDREVRQPQHF
TGTGCCAGCAGGGTGGACAGGGAAGTTCGGCAGCCCCAGCATTTT
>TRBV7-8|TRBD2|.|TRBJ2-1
CASSAWDSGERTEQFF
TGTGCCAGCAGCGCCTGGGATAGCGGGGAAAGGACTGAGCAGTTCTTC
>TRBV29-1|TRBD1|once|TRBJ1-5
CSVSTGGGNQPQHF
TGCAGCGTCAGCACAGGGGGTGGCAATCAGCCCCAGCATTTT
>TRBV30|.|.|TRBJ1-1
CASEGGGDQNTEAFF
TGTGCCTCAGAGGGGGGAGGGGACCAGAACACTGAAGCTTTCTTT
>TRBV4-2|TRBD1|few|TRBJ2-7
CASSQDPLRTGSYEQYF
TGTGCCAGCAGCCAAGATCCCTTAAGGACAGGGTCCTACGAGCAGTACTTC
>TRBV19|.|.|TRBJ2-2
CASSIGGGTTGELFF
TGTGCCAGTAGTATAGGAGGGGGTACGACCGGGGAGCTGTTTTTT
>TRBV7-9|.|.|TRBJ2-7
CASSLKLAPKEQYF
TGTGCCAGCAGCCTCAAACTAGCCCCTAAAGAGCAGTACTTC
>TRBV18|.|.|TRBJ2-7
CASSPSSGYEQYF
TGTGCCAGCTCACCCTCTTCCGGGTACGAGCAGTACTTC
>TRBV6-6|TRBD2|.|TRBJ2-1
CASSEELAGGRNEQFF
TGTGCCAGCAGCGAGGAACTAGCGGGAGGGCGGAATGAGCAGTTCTTC
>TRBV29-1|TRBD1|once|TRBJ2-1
CGGGTGGGNEQFF
TGCGGTGGGGGGACAGGGGGTGGCAATGAGCAGTTCTTC
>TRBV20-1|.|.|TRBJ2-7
CSASWPKYEQYF
TGCAGTGCTAGTTGGCCGAAATACGAGCAGTACTTC
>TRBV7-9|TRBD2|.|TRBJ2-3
CASTGTSVSTDTQYF
TGTGCCAGCACTGGGACTAGCGTAAGCACAGATACGCAGTATTTT
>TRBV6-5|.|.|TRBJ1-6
CASSYSRLSPLHF
TGTGCCAGCAGTTACTCGAGGCTCTCACCCCTCCACTTT
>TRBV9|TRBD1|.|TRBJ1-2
CASSRTTGGAGYGYTF
TGTGCCAGCAGTCGAACTACAGGGGGCGCGGGCTATGGCTACACCTTC
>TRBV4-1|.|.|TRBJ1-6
CASSQDLRRDNSPLHF
TGCGCCAGCAGCCAAGACCTGCGCCGAGATAATTCACCCCTCCACTTT
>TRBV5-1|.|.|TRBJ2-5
CASSLGQETQYF
TGCGCCAGCAGCTTGGGGCAGGAGACCCAGTACTTC
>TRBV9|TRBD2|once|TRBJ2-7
CASSPSGRGPYEQYF
TGTGCCAGCAGTCCTAGCGGGAGGGGGCCCTACGAGCAGTACTTC
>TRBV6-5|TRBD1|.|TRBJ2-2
CASRDRDLGELFF
TGTGCCAGCCGGGACAGGGACTTGGGGGAGCTGTTTTTT
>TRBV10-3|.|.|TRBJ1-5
CAIRDRLYQPQHF
TGTGCCATCAGGGACAGACTTTATCAGCCCCAGCATTTT
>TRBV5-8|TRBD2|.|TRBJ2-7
CASSLGTQVLASYEQYF
TGTGCCAGCAGCTTGGGGACTCAGGTACTAGCGAGCTACGAGCAGTACTTC
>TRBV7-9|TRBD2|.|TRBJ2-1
CASSSLAVHFYNEQFF
TGTGCCAGCAGCTCACTAGCGGTCCACTTCTACAATGAGCAGTTCTTC
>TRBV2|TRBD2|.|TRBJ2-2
CASSVTSGNTGELFF
TGTGCCAGCAGCGTGACTAGCGGGAACACCGGGGAGCTGTTTTTT